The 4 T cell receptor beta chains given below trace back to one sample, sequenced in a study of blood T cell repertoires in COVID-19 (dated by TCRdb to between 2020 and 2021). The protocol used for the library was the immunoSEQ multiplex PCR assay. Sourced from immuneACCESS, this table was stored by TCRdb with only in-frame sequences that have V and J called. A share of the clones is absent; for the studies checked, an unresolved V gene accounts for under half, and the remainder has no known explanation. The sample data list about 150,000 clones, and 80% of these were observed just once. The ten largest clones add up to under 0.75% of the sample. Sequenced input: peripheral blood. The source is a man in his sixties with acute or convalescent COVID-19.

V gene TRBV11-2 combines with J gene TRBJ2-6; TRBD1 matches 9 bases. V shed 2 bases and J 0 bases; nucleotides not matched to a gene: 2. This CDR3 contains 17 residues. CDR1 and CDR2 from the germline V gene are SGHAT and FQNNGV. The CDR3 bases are TGTGCCAGCAGCTTATTACAGGGGGCCTCTGGGGCCAACGTCCTGACTTTC. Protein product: CASSLLQGASGANVLTF. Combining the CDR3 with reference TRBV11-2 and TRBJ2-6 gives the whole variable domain EAGVAQSPRYKIIEKRQSVAFWCNPISGHATLYWYQQILGQGPKLLIQFQNNGVVDDSQLPKDRFSAERLKGVDSTLKIQPAKLEDSAVYLCASSLLQGASGANVLTFGAGSRLTVL.

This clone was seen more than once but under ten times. CDR3 in DNA: TGTGCCAGCACCACCACCACCACGGCCGGGGAGCTGTTTTTT. Encoded protein: CASTTTTTAGELFF. V is TRBV2 and J is TRBJ2-2; no clear D gene. The CDR3 is 14 residues long. Trimming shortened V by 7 bases and J by 6 bases, and 15 bases separated the two germline ends. Per germline, CDR1 SNHLY and CDR2 FYNNEI.

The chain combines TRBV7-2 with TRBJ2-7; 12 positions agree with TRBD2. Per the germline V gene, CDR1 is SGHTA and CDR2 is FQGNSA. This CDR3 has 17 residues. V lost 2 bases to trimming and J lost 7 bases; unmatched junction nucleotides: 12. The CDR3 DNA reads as TGTGCCAGCAGCTTAAGGTCGGTGACTAGCGGGAGTGGGGAGCAGTACTTC. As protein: CASSLRSVTSGSGEQYF.

The CDR3 nucleotides are TGCGCCAGCAGCGCAATGACTAGCGCCACGTTAGGGGGTGAGCAGTTCTTC. Its translation: CASSAMTSATLGGEQFF. The chain links TRBV5-1 to TRBJ2-1, with 8 bases aligning to TRBD2. V lost 4 bases, J lost 9 bases, and 18 bases stayed unmatched. There are 17 residues in the CDR3. Germline-derived CDR1 and CDR2 are SGHRS and YFSETQ.